Shown below are 22 T cell receptor beta chains from a single sample sequenced in a study of cytomegalovirus exposure and HLA in healthy donors. PCR used 60 Vbeta primers and 13 Jbeta primers. The protocol was immunoSEQ multiplex PCR, while the TCRdb copy is restricted to in-frame clones and leaves out a portion. The sample has about 72,000 clones; more than 75% are singletons. Sequencing was carried out using PBMCs. The origin of the receptors is a man aged 40-49 years in good health and CMV-seronegative.

V gene TRBV7-3 combines with J gene TRBJ2-7, with 7 bases that match TRBD1. V shed 5 bases, J shed 3 bases, and the junction held 7 bases outside the gene matches. Looked up from germline, CDR1 is SGHTA and CDR2 is FQGTGA. This CDR3 is 14 amino acids long. In DNA form, the CDR3 reads TGTGCCAGCAGCCCCCCGGGACAGATCTACGAGCAGTACTTC. It codes for CASSPPGQIYEQYF.

The chain carries TRBV5-1 and TRBJ1-4; TRBD1 matches at 7 bases. The V segment lost 4 bases and the J segment 0 bases; nucleotides outside the gene matches: 15. The germline V gene has CDR1 SGHRS and CDR2 YFSETQ. This CDR3 contains 19 residues. CDR3 sequence: CASSKGPGQAVPTNEKLFF. DNA of the CDR3: TGCGCCAGCAGCAAGGGACCTGGACAGGCGGTACCAACTAATGAAAAACTGTTTTTT.

Only a few counts were recorded for this clone. The chain's CDR3 is CASCTDTNTEAFF. The CDR3 DNA reads as TGTGCCAGCTGTACTGACACAAACACTGAAGCTTTCTTT. This sequence joins TRBV2 and TRBJ1-1; no clear D. The germline gives CDR1 SNHLY, CDR2 FYNNEI. The CDR3 is 13 residues long. Trimming stripped 8 bases from V and 2 bases from J, with 12 bases between.

The chain has TRBV7-9 and TRBJ1-2; D is undetermined. With 0 bases removed from V and 5 bases from J, the gap between germline ends came to 10 bases. There are 14 residues in the CDR3. Germline V lookup: CDR1 SEHNR, CDR2 FQNEAQ (reference sequence). CDR3 sequence reads: CASSLALGAYGYTF. CDR3 sequence (DNA): TGTGCCAGCAGCTTAGCGCTGGGAGCGTATGGCTACACCTTC.

The chain links TRBV5-4 to TRBJ1-5; D ambiguous. The germline V and J ends were trimmed by 2 bases and 1 base, with 7 bases remaining between them. The CDR3 runs to 14 residues. Germline V gives CDR1 SGHNT, CDR2 YYREEE (reference sequence). This CDR3 is CASSFDMSNQPQHF. DNA of the CDR3: TGTGCCAGCAGCTTCGACATGAGCAATCAGCCCCAGCATTTT. The full variable domain, rest sourced from reference TRBV5-4 and TRBJ1-5, is ETGVTQSPTHLIKTRGQQVTLRCSSQSGHNTVSWYQQALGQGPQFIFQYYREEENGRGNFPPRFSGLQFPNYSSELNVNALELDDSALYLCASSFDMSNQPQHFGDGTRLSIL.

The chain couples TRBV7-3 to TRBJ2-1; perhaps TRBD1 as D (6 bases). The V and J ends lost 6 bases and 2 bases respectively, with 11 bases between them. Germline CDR1 is SGHTA and CDR2 is FQGTGA. The CDR3 is made up of 14 amino acids. CDR3 DNA: TGTGCCAGCAGGGGTGGGGGCCCCTACAATGAGCAGTTCTTC. It codes for CASRGGGPYNEQFF.

This chain connects TRBV5-1 to TRBJ2-7, with no clear D. V shed 2 bases and J shed 4 bases, with 10 bases lying between them. The germline CDR1 and CDR2 sequences are SGHRS and YFSETQ. The CDR3 runs to 13 residues. CDR3 amino acids: CASSLGAFYEQYF. The CDR3 bases are TGCGCCAGCAGCTTAGGAGCCTTTTACGAGCAGTACTTC.

This clone has more than one count but fewer than ten. The chain couples TRBV5-8 to TRBJ2-5, with D possibly being TRBD1 (6 bases). From germline, CDR1 is SGHTS and CDR2 YDEGEE. The CDR3 runs to 16 residues. Between the trimmed V and J ends, which lost 0 bases and 5 bases, there was a span of 17 bases. The CDR3 coding sequence is TGTGCCAGCAGCTTGGAATCCAGGGGCACACCGGAGACCCAGTACTTC. It encodes CASSLESRGTPETQYF. Variable domain in full (rest from reference TRBV5-8 and TRBJ2-5): EAGVTQSPTHLIKTRGQQATLRCSPISGHTSVYWYQQALGLGLQFLLWYDEGEERNRGNFPPRFSGRQFPNYSSELNVNALELEDSALYLCASSLESRGTPETQYFGPGTRLLVL.

V and J are TRBV7-9 and TRBJ1-1; no reliable D call. Germline V CDR1 and CDR2: SEHNR, FQNEAQ (reference sequence). This CDR3 has 14 residues. Trimming left V 7 bases short and J 5 bases short, with 17 bases between. The CDR3 DNA reads as TGTGCCAGCAACCGACGCCCCGGAGGGACTGAAGCTTTCTTT. Protein sequence: CASNRRPGGTEAFF. The whole variable domain, filled in from reference TRBV7-9 and TRBJ1-1, reads DTGVSQNPRHKITKRGQNVTFRCDPISEHNRLYWYRQTLGQGPEFLTYFQNEAQLEKSRLLSDRFSAERPKGSFSTLEIQRTEQGDSAMYLCASNRRPGGTEAFFGQGTRLTVV.

The J gene is TRBJ1-6, the V gene TRBV10-3; perhaps TRBD1 as D (5 bases). Germline CDR1 ENHRY, CDR2 SYGVKD. The V and J ends lost 6 bases and 10 bases respectively, with 16 bases between them. The CDR3 runs 14 residues. CDR3 protein: CAISGGEGKSPLHF. CDR3 nucleotide sequence: TGTGCCATCAGCGGGGGTGAGGGGAAGTCACCCCTCCACTTT.

This clone was counted once. V usage is TRBV14 and J usage is TRBJ2-1, with D maybe TRBD1 (6 bases). The CDR3 extends over 16 amino acids. The germline V and J ends were trimmed by 3 bases and 8 bases, with 20 bases remaining between them. Looked up from germline, CDR1 is SGHDN and CDR2 is FVKESK. CDR3 coding DNA: TGTGCCAGCAGCCAGACCGGGACATGGAGGCTCCATGAGCAGTTCTTC. This sequence encodes CASSQTGTWRLHEQFF. The full variable domain, in which reference TRBV14 and TRBJ2-1 provide the parts outside the CDR3, is EAGVTQFPSHSVIEKGQTVTLRCDPISGHDNLYWYRRVMGKEIKFLLHFVKESKQDESGMPNNRFLAERTGGTYSTLKVQPAELEDSGVYFCASSQTGTWRLHEQFFGPGTRLTVL.

The V call is TRBV6-1, the J call TRBJ1-4, with TRBD1 matching over 11 bases. V lost 9 bases, J lost 2 bases, and 5 bases stayed unmatched. The CDR3 contains 15 residues. Germline CDR1 and CDR2: MNHNS and SASEGT. CDR3 in amino acids: CASRTGGGTNEKLFF. Here the CDR3 DNA reads TGTGCCAGTCGGACAGGGGGCGGCACTAATGAAAAACTGTTTTTT.

This rearrangement joins TRBV5-6 to TRBJ2-3, with 9 bases fitting TRBD2. J gave up 2 bases and V 7 bases, and 8 bases lay outside the gene matches. CDR1 and CDR2 (germline): SGHDT, YYEEEE. This CDR3 contains 15 residues. CDR3 region: CASRTTSGNTDTQYF. Written as DNA, the CDR3 is TGTGCCAGCCGAACGACTAGCGGTAACACAGATACGCAGTATTTT.

The V and J genes are TRBV7-3 and TRBJ2-1; perhaps TRBD1 as D (6 bases). CDR3 length equals 15 residues. The V gene's germline CDR1 is SGHTA and CDR2 FQGTGA. The germline V and J ends were trimmed by 5 bases and 3 bases, with 14 bases remaining between them. The CDR3 loop is CASSPQGYDYNEQFF. As DNA, the CDR3 is TGTGCCAGCAGCCCTCAGGGGTATGACTACAATGAGCAGTTCTTC.

This sequence joins TRBV11-2 and TRBJ1-2; the D gene is possibly TRBD1 (6 bases). V was cut by 2 bases and J by 3 bases, with 13 bases left in between. This CDR3 spans 15 amino acids. Looked up from germline, CDR1 is SGHAT and CDR2 is FQNNGV. This chain's CDR3 is CASSLIRGSHYGYTF. Written as DNA, the CDR3 is TGTGCCAGCAGCTTAATCAGGGGCTCACACTATGGCTACACCTTC.

V gene TRBV5-1 combines with J gene TRBJ1-2; D gene uncertain. The V and J ends lost 3 bases and 4 bases respectively, with 13 bases between them. Germline assignment: CDR1 SGHRS and CDR2 YFSETQ. The length of the CDR3 is 14 residues. The CDR3 spells CASSSTGGSYGYTF. The CDR3 DNA follows: TGCGCCAGCAGCTCCACCGGAGGGAGCTATGGCTACACCTTC.

The chain recombines TRBV4-2 with TRBJ1-4; 11 bases are a match to TRBD1. Germline CDR1 and CDR2: LGHNA and YNFKEQ. V gave up 0 bases and J gave up 7 bases; unmatched junction bases: 7. The CDR3 loop spans 17 amino acids. DNA of the CDR3: TGTGCCAGCAGCCAAGATCTCAGTGGGACAGGGGGTGAAAAACTGTTTTTT. Protein: CASSQDLSGTGGEKLFF.

This rearrangement joins TRBV5-1 to TRBJ2-7; 7 bases are a match to TRBD2. V shed 0 bases and J 1 base; nucleotides not matched to a gene: 4. CDR3 length: 15 residues. Germline V lookup: CDR1 SGHRS, CDR2 YFSETQ. CDR3 in amino acids: CASSLGAGISYEQYF. The CDR3 DNA is TGCGCCAGCAGCTTGGGAGCGGGGATTTCCTACGAGCAGTACTTC.

The chain links TRBV9 to TRBJ2-3, with D uncertain. The germline V gene encodes CDR1 SGDLS and CDR2 YYNGEE. V was pared by 0 bases and J by 3 bases, with 2 bases between. CDR3 length: 12 residues. CDR3 amino acids: CASSVATDTQYF. In DNA form, the CDR3 reads TGTGCCAGCAGCGTAGCAACAGATACGCAGTATTTT.

This clone was found a few times. This chain joins TRBV11-2 and TRBJ2-7, with D possibly matching TRBD1 (6 bases). The V end was cut by 3 bases, the J end by 2 bases, with 14 bases between. This CDR3 region has 15 residues. Germline loops: CDR1 SGHAT, CDR2 FQNNGV. CDR3 region: CASSFPRTAAYEQYF. In DNA, the CDR3 is TGTGCCAGCAGCTTCCCCAGGACAGCAGCCTACGAGCAGTACTTC.

This chain joins TRBV2 and TRBJ2-2; no firm D call. V lost 1 base and J 4 bases, leaving 7 bases between the germline ends. Germline CDR1 and CDR2: SNHLY and FYNNEI. This CDR3 has 14 amino acids. CDR3 coding DNA: TGTGCCAGCAGTGAAGTGTTTCGCACCGGGGAGCTGTTTTTT. It translates to CASSEVFRTGELFF.

On this clone: Germline is not matched at one junction end, which may reflect a read error. The CDR3 sequence is CASRGGLRTDTRYF. The CDR3 nucleotides are TGTGCCAGCCGAGGAGGCCTGCGCACAGATACGCGGTATTTT. This sequence joins TRBV5-8 and TRBJ2-3, with a weak D call TRBD2 (5 bases). CDR1 is SGHTS, CDR2 YDEGEE, per germline. The CDR3 spans 14 residues. The entire variable domain, with the rest obtained from reference TRBV5-8 and TRBJ2-3, is as follows: EAGVTQSPTHLIKTRGQQATLRCSPISGHTSVYWYQQALGLGLQFLLWYDEGEERNRGNFPPRFSGRQFPNYSSELNVNALELEDSALYLCASRGGLRTDTRYFGPGTRLTVL.